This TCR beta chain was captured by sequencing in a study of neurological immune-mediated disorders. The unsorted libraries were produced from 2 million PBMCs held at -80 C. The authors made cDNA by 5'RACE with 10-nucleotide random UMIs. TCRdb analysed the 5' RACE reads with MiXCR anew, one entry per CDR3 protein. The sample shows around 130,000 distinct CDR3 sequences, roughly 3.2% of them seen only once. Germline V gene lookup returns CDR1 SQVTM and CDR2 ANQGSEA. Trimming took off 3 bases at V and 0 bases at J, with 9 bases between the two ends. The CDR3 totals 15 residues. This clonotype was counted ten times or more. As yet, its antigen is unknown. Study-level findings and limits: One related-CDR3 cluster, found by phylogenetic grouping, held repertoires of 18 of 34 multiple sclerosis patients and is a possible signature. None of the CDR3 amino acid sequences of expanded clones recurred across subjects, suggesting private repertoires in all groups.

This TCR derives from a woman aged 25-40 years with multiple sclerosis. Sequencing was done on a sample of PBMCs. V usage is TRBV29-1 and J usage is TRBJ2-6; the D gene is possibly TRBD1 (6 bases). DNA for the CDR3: TGCAGCGTTGAGGGACACCCCTCTGGGGCCAACGTCCTGACTTTC. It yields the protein CSVEGHPSGANVLTF.